This T cell receptor (beta chain) was sequenced for a study of neoadjuvant anti-PD-1 for oral cavity cancer. The overall study: Patients mostly received three to four biweekly nivolumab doses at 3 mg/kg before surgery.

The J segment lost 4 bases and the V segment lost 2 bases, leaving 15 bases of the junction unmatched. Germline V gene lookup returns CDR1 SGHRS and CDR2 YFSETQ. The CDR3 sequence is 17 residues long. The data were produced by immunoSEQ multiplex PCR, yet TCRdb's version contains in-frame clones alone and is incomplete. The repertoire holds some 15,000 clones, with about 77% as singletons. The sample's time point: after neoadjuvant nivolumab, at surgical resection. The J gene is TRBJ2-7, the V gene TRBV5-1; 7 bases are a match to TRBD2. Sequencing used PBMCs, obtained after nivolumab (anti-PD-1) treatment. This TCR derives from a person aged 35 to 85 with oral cavity squamous cell carcinoma. CDR3 DNA: TGCGCCAGCAGCTTTAAGGCAGGGACTACCGAGGGGTACGAGCAGTACTTC. The encoded protein is CASSFKAGTTEGYEQYF.